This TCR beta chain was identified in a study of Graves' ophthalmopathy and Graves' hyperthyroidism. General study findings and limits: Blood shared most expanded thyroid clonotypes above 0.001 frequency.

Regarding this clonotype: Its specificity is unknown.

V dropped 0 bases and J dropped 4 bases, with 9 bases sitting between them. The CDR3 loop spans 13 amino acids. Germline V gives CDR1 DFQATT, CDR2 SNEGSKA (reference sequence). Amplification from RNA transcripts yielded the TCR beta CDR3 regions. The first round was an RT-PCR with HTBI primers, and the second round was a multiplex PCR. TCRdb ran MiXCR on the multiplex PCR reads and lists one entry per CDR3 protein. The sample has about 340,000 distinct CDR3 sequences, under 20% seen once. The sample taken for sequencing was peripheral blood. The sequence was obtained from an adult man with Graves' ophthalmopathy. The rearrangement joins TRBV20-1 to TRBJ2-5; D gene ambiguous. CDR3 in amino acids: CSARELPGETQYF. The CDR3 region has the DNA TGCAGTGCTAGAGAACTCCCTGGAGAGACCCAGTACTTC.